This TCR beta chain is drawn from a study of blood T cell repertoires in COVID-19. Background on the study: The cDNA or gDNA used as material had been derived from T cells, B-cell-depleted T cells, or PBMCs.

CDR3 size: 18 residues. Clones were read by immunoSEQ multiplex PCR, and TCRdb kept only the in-frame ones, dropping some. The sample consists of about 360,000 clones, roughly 86% of them appearing once. Sequenced sample: peripheral blood. The rearrangement uses TRBV21-1 and TRBJ2-7; TRBD2 is the table's D call and was not checked against the DNA. TRBV21-1 is designated a pseudogene. The TCR sequence derives from a human donor in a cohort sampled during active COVID-19. As DNA, the CDR3 is TGTGCCAGCAGCAAAAGGACTCCCATTTCAACAGTGGCGAACGAGCAGTACTTC. It translates to CASSKRTPISTVANEQYF.